These 28 T cell receptor beta chains share one sample of origin, sequenced in a study of Graves' ophthalmopathy and Graves' hyperthyroidism. Transcripts of RNA were the source for amplifying TCR beta CDR3 regions. An opening RT-PCR round employed HTBI primers and preceded a second-round multiplex PCR. Each CDR3 protein is one row after TCRdb ran MiXCR on the multiplex PCR reads. This table holds around 470,000 distinct CDR3 sequences, approximately 15% found once. The sample taken for sequencing was blood. Every receptor here comes from a young woman with Graves' ophthalmopathy.

This clonotype was observed at least ten times. This chain connects TRBV15 to TRBJ2-6; possible D gene TRBD1, 6 bases. Germline loops: CDR1 LNHNV, CDR2 YYDKDF (reference sequence). The CDR3 runs to 16 residues. Trimming cost V 2 bases and J 1 base, with 9 bases left between them. In nucleotides, the CDR3 is TGTGCCACCAGCAGACCAAGGGGGTCTGGGGCCAACGTCCTGACTTTC. Translation gives CATSRPRGSGANVLTF.

This clonotype was seen at least ten times. V is TRBV10-1 and J is TRBJ1-1; tentatively, D is TRBD1 (5 bases). In germline, CDR1 is WNHNN, CDR2 SYGVQD (reference sequence). There are 13 residues in the CDR3. V shed 5 bases and J shed 6 bases, with 13 bases lying between them. The CDR3 sequence is CASSRTSGAEAFF. DNA for the CDR3: TGCGCCAGCAGTCGGACATCTGGGGCTGAAGCTTTCTTT.

There are many counts of this clonotype. V is TRBV30 and J is TRBJ1-2; TRBD1 aligns across 10 bases. The CDR3 extends over 13 amino acids. J gave up 6 bases and V 3 bases, and 4 bases lay outside the gene matches. Germline CDR1 reads GTSNPN; CDR2 reads SVGIG (reference sequence). The CDR3 DNA is TGTGCCTGGAGCGGAGGACAGGGGGATGGCTACACCTTC. Translated, it gives CAWSGGQGDGYTF. Drawing the rest from reference TRBV30 and TRBJ1-2, the complete variable domain is SQTIHQWPATLVQPVGSPLSLECTVEGTSNPNLYWYRQAAGRGLQLLFYSVGIGQISSEVPQNLSASRPQDRQFILSSKKLLLSDSGFYLCAWSGGQGDGYTFGSGTRLTVV.

The chain combines TRBV12-3 or TRBV12-4 with TRBJ2-5; 8 bases are a match to TRBD2. The CDR3 is 15 amino acids. V dropped 7 bases and J dropped 4; count of bases not matched to a gene: 11. CDR3 DNA sequence: TGTGCCAGCACCCTACCCGGGGGGGCTAGAGAGACCCAGTACTTC. Protein sequence: CASTLPGGARETQYF.

This clonotype was found a few times. The rearrangement links TRBV11-2 to TRBJ1-1; TRBD1 agrees at 11 bases. With 0 bases clipped from V and 13 bases from J, the junction kept 4 bases outside the gene matches. This CDR3 has 13 amino acids. The V gene's germline CDR1 is SGHAT and CDR2 FQNNGV. CDR3: CASSLEGTGGVFF. CDR3 nucleotide sequence: TGTGCCAGCAGCTTAGAGGGGACAGGGGGGGTTTTCTTT.

The sample holds a few counts of this clonotype. This chain links TRBV4-1 with TRBJ1-5; D is uncertain. Germline loops: CDR1 MGHRA, CDR2 YSYEKL. The V end lost 3 bases, the J end lost 4 bases, and 16 bases lay between the germline ends. The CDR3 has 16 residues. CDR3 loop: CASSQLPGNWNQPQHF. In nucleotides, the CDR3 is TGCGCCAGCAGCCAGCTACCGGGGAACTGGAATCAGCCCCAGCATTTT.

This clonotype showed up many times. The gene calls are TRBV4-2 and TRBJ1-1, with D possibly TRBD1 on 6 matching bases. The CDR3 consists of 17 residues. Germline CDR1 LGHNA, CDR2 YNFKEQ. The germline V and J ends were trimmed by 4 bases and 5 bases, with 23 bases remaining between them. The CDR3 loop is CASSLPGAGDRGTEAFF. CDR3 bases: TGTGCCAGCAGCCTTCCTGGGGCAGGGGACCGGGGGACTGAAGCTTTCTTT.

This clonotype has ten or more counts. The chain combines TRBV11-1 with TRBJ2-7; D may be TRBD1 (5 bases). The CDR3 consists of 16 residues. Looked up from germline, CDR1 is SGHAT and CDR2 is FQDESV (reference sequence). Trimming took off 3 bases at V and 3 bases at J, with 18 bases between the two ends. CDR3 in DNA: TGTGCCAGCAGCTTGATCAGTGATCAGGGCTACTACGAGCAGTACTTC. Its protein is CASSLISDQGYYEQYF.

This clonotype was counted a few times. V and J are TRBV6-1 and TRBJ1-1, with D perhaps matching TRBD1 (6 bases). V lost 7 bases, J lost 7 bases, and 19 bases lay in between. This CDR3 spans 14 amino acids. Germline lookup yields CDR1 MNHNS and CDR2 SASEGT. The DNA of the CDR3 is TGTGCCAGCACTATGGGGGCCACACATGTTGAAGCTTTCTTT. It yields the protein CASTMGATHVEAFF.

The chain carries TRBV6-1 and TRBJ1-1; a possible D gene is TRBD1 (5 bases). Germline-derived CDR1 and CDR2 are MNHNS and SASEGT. The CDR3 totals 12 residues. Trimming pared 5 bases from V and 8 bases from J, leaving 12 bases between. CDR3 sequence (DNA): TGTGCCAGCAGTAGCCCACCAGGGGAAGCTTTCTTT. Amino acids: CASSSPPGEAFF.

This clonotype was seen ten or more times. V usage is TRBV10-3 and J usage is TRBJ1-3; D ambiguous. The V gene lost 4 bases and the J gene lost 4 bases, with 14 bases spanning the gap. Germline V CDR1 and CDR2: ENHRY, SYGVKD. This CDR3 contains 15 residues. The CDR3 here is CAISADSRSGNTIYF. The CDR3 nucleotides are TGTGCCATCAGTGCGGACTCAAGATCCGGAAACACCATATATTTT.

The table lists this clonotype with many counts. This chain uses TRBV5-1 with TRBJ1-1, with 8 positions matching TRBD1. From germline, CDR1 is SGHRS and CDR2 YFSETQ. V shed 2 bases, J shed 5 bases, and the junction held 11 bases outside the gene matches. The CDR3 contains 16 residues. The CDR3 loop is CASSLRAGQGGTEAFF. The DNA for the CDR3 is TGCGCCAGCAGCTTAAGGGCCGGACAGGGCGGTACTGAAGCTTTCTTT.

This clonotype showed up many times. The rearrangement links TRBV30 to TRBJ1-3, with D tentatively TRBD1 (6 bases). Trimming pared 7 bases from V and 0 bases from J, leaving 19 bases between. This CDR3 has 16 residues. Germline V lookup: CDR1 GTSNPN, CDR2 SVGIG (reference sequence). Written as DNA, the CDR3 is TGTGCCTATACGGTAACAGGGTCTTTCTCTGGAAACACCATATATTTT. This translates into CAYTVTGSFSGNTIYF.

This clonotype was seen at least ten times. The rearrangement joins TRBV27 to TRBJ2-2; the match to TRBD2 covers 15 bases. The CDR3 contains 16 residues. Unmatched junction bases numbered 4, after V lost 7 bases and J lost 4 bases. From germline, CDR1 is MNHEY and CDR2 SMNVEV (reference sequence). CDR3 coding DNA: TGTGCCAGCATCGGACTAGCGGGAGGGAGCACCGGGGAGCTGTTTTTT. Translating gives CASIGLAGGSTGELFF.

The chain combines TRBV28 with TRBJ1-5; tentatively, D is TRBD1 (5 bases). CDR1 and CDR2 (germline): MDHEN, SYDVKM. The CDR3 sequence is 15 residues long. The V and J ends lost 6 bases and 2 bases respectively, with 14 bases between them. The chain's CDR3 is CASRKTAPGNQPQHF. CDR3 in DNA: TGTGCCAGCAGGAAGACAGCCCCGGGCAATCAGCCCCAGCATTTT.

This clonotype was found many times. The chain carries TRBV12-5 and TRBJ1-1; no clear D gene. Per germline, CDR1 LGHNT and CDR2 FRNRAP. The V end was cut by 2 bases, the J end by 0 bases, with 4 bases between. The CDR3 runs to 13 residues. The CDR3 nucleotides are TGTGCTAGTGGTTTGACAGTGAACACTGAAGCTTTCTTT. Translated: CASGLTVNTEAFF.

Many counts were recorded for this clonotype. This chain joins TRBV29-1 and TRBJ1-1; 7 nucleotides match TRBD1. This CDR3 region has 12 residues. The germline V gene has CDR1 SQVTM and CDR2 ANQGSEA. Unmatched junction bases numbered 6, after V lost 6 bases and J lost 5 bases. The chain's CDR3 is CSVRTGETEAFF. The CDR3, as DNA: TGCAGCGTGAGAACAGGGGAGACTGAAGCTTTCTTT.

This clonotype showed up just once. The chain links TRBV12-3 or TRBV12-4 to TRBJ2-7; the D gene is possibly TRBD1 (6 bases). V lost 2 bases and J lost 2, with 13 bases in between. The CDR3 is 15 amino acids. This chain's CDR3 is CASSLIGTPTYEQYF. CDR3 nucleotides: TGTGCCAGCAGTTTAATCGGGACACCGACCTACGAGCAGTACTTC.

This clonotype was found many times. The CDR3 protein is CASSLTGLGADYGYTF. As DNA, the CDR3 is TGTGCCAGCAGCTTAACGGGCCTGGGGGCGGACTATGGCTACACCTTC. This sequence joins TRBV7-2 and TRBJ1-2; TRBD1 is a possible D gene (6 bases). Germline V gene sequence: CDR1 SGHTA, CDR2 FQGNSA. V lost 2 bases, J lost 3 bases, and 16 bases lay in between. CDR3 size: 16 residues.

This clonotype has a count of ten or more. The chain recombines TRBV7-8 with TRBJ2-7; TRBD2 might be the D (6 bases). This CDR3 comprises 12 residues. CDR1 is SGHVS and CDR2 is FQNEAQ in the germline V gene. Trimming removed 3 bases from V and 11 bases from J, with 14 bases in between. CDR3 protein: CASSFAGQSEYF. The DNA of the CDR3 is TGTGCCAGCAGCTTCGCGGGGCAGTCGGAGTACTTC.

This clonotype showed up many times. The CDR3 loop reads CASSLGTARQPQHF. The DNA for the CDR3 is TGTGCCAGCAGCCTTGGGACAGCTCGCCAGCCCCAGCATTTT. The rearrangement links TRBV7-2 to TRBJ1-5; TRBD1 matches 7 bases. The germline CDR1 and CDR2 sequences are SGHTA and FQGNSA. V trimming: 5 bases; J trimming: 7 bases; junction bases outside the gene matches: 8. CDR3 length: 14 amino acids.

This clonotype was observed at least ten times. This chain uses TRBV12-3 or TRBV12-4 with TRBJ2-6; D possibly matches TRBD1 or TRBD2 (5 bases each). Trimming cost V 3 bases and J 4 bases, with 10 bases left between them. CDR3 length: 15 amino acids. CDR3 nucleotide sequence: TGTGCCAGCAGTTTGAGGGGCGCGGGGGCCAACGTCCTGACTTTC. The encoded protein is CASSLRGAGANVLTF.

V usage is TRBV20-1 and J usage is TRBJ1-1; maybe TRBD1 (6 bases). From germline, CDR1 is DFQATT and CDR2 SNEGSKA (reference sequence). V was clipped by 1 base and J by 2 bases, with 8 bases between them. This CDR3 has 13 amino acids. The CDR3 is CSARGTVNTEAFF. CDR3 DNA: TGCAGTGCTAGAGGGACAGTTAACACTGAAGCTTTCTTT.

This clonotype was seen repeatedly, ten times or more. This chain joins TRBV12-3 or TRBV12-4 and TRBJ1-2; perhaps TRBD1 as D (5 bases). V was clipped by 3 bases and J by 7 bases, with 12 bases between them. There are 13 residues in the CDR3. CDR3 in amino acids: CASSFQGTAGYTF. The CDR3 DNA is TGTGCCAGCAGTTTTCAGGGTACGGCTGGCTACACCTTC.

This clonotype was observed a few times. This clone may be a read error of a much larger clone one base away. The CDR3 reads CASKDSGANVLTF. The CDR3, as DNA: TGTGCCAGCAAGGACTCTGGGGCCAACGTCCTGACTTTC. The chain employs TRBV6-1 and TRBJ2-6; D is unclear. The CDR3 spans 13 residues. CDR1 MNHNS and CDR2 SASEGT come from the germline V gene. V was shortened by 7 bases and J by 0 bases, with 4 bases between the two germline ends.

Many counts were recorded for this clonotype. V and J are TRBV28 and TRBJ1-5; no definite D call. V lost 5 bases to trimming and J lost 2 bases, with 13 bases between them. CDR1 is MDHEN and CDR2 is SYDVKM in the germline V gene. This CDR3 is 15 amino acids long. This chain's CDR3 is CASSNPREGNQPQHF. In nucleotides, the CDR3 is TGTGCCAGCAGTAATCCCCGGGAAGGCAATCAGCCCCAGCATTTT. Full variable domain (outside the CDR3, taken from reference TRBV28 and TRBJ1-5): DVKVTQSSRYLVKRTGEKVFLECVQDMDHENMFWYRQDPGLGLRLIYFSYDVKMKEKGDIPEGYSVSREKKERFSLILESASTNQTSMYLCASSNPREGNQPQHFGDGTRLSIL.

This clonotype occurred a few times. This chain connects TRBV4-1 to TRBJ1-1; TRBD1 matches at 11 bases. Unmatched junction bases numbered 15, after V lost 1 base and J lost 5 bases. CDR3 size: 19 residues. The germline V gene encodes CDR1 MGHRA and CDR2 YSYEKL. CDR3 residues: CASSQGVRTGGTGRTEAFF. The CDR3 DNA follows: TGCGCCAGCAGCCAAGGTGTGCGGACAGGGGGCACAGGTCGAACTGAAGCTTTCTTT.

This clonotype was observed at least ten times. V is TRBV27 and J is TRBJ2-5; the match to TRBD1 covers 7 bases. Germline V CDR1 and CDR2: MNHEY, SMNVEV (reference sequence). J lost 2 bases, V lost 6 bases, and 9 bases had no gene match. CDR3 length equals 15 residues. CDR3 residues: CASSPLDRQQETQYF. DNA of the CDR3: TGTGCCAGCAGCCCATTGGACAGGCAGCAAGAGACCCAGTACTTC.